Presented here are 9 T cell receptor beta chains from one specimen sequenced in a study of shared clonotypes between healthy human individuals. Terminally differentiated effector memory CD45RA+ cells were excluded from the naive CD8 cells, which were CD45RO-negative and positively selected for CCR7. Profiled with immunoSEQ multiplex PCR; TCRdb holds only in-frame clones, not every one. The sample records 800,000 or so clones, 95% to 97% being singletons. The sequencing sample was made of naive CD8+ T cells sorted from blood. The source of these receptors is a man aged 25-40 years in good health.

The chain carries TRBV7-9 and TRBJ2-7, with TRBD1 as a possible D gene (6 bases). This CDR3 contains 14 residues. The V end lost 5 bases, the J end lost 7 bases, and 18 bases lay between the germline ends. Germline CDR1 and CDR2: SEHNR and FQNEAQ (reference sequence). CDR3 sequence (DNA): TGTGCCAGCAGCCGAGGGGGATCGCTATATGAGCAGTACTTC. Its translation: CASSRGGSLYEQYF.

The chain links TRBV2 to TRBJ1-1, with 10 bases identical to TRBD1. Germline CDR1 is SNHLY and CDR2 is FYNNEI. The CDR3 sequence is 16 residues long. Germline trimming cut 4 bases from V and 7 bases from J; bases unmatched to any gene: 12. The CDR3 region has the DNA TGTGCCAGCAGTGCGCCCGGACAGGGGGAACATCATGAAGCTTTCTTT. Translation: CASSAPGQGEHHEAFF.

This sequence joins TRBV11-2 and TRBJ2-3; TRBD2 might be the D (6 bases). This CDR3 has 13 residues. Germline assignment: CDR1 SGHAT and CDR2 FQNNGV. Deletions cut 5 bases from V and 1 base from J, with 7 bases between. The DNA of the CDR3 is TGTGCCAGCAGCCCGGGGGGCACAGATACGCAGTATTTT. It translates to CASSPGGTDTQYF.

The genes are TRBV29-1 and TRBJ1-2; TRBD1 aligns across 8 bases. Germline values: CDR1 SQVTM, CDR2 ANQGSEA. The CDR3 covers 12 residues. Trimming removed 5 bases from V and 7 bases from J; junction bases left unmatched: 6. The CDR3 DNA reads TGCAGCGTTCGGGGACAGGATGGTGGCTACACCTTC. It specifies CSVRGQDGGYTF.

This chain uses TRBV2 with TRBJ2-7; D might be TRBD1 or TRBD2, each matching 6 bases. In germline, CDR1 is SNHLY, CDR2 FYNNEI. V gave up 7 bases and J gave up 2 bases, with 15 bases separating them. The CDR3 consists of 14 residues. CDR3 amino acids: CASTRGLETYEQYF. In DNA form, the CDR3 reads TGTGCCAGCACCCGGGGGCTAGAGACCTACGAGCAGTACTTC.

In the case of this clone: The same CDR3 can be traced to other DNA sequences in this sample. V and J are TRBV10-3 and TRBJ2-1, with D perhaps matching TRBD2 (6 bases). V gave up 3 bases and J gave up 0 bases, with 9 bases separating them. This CDR3 is 15 amino acids long. The germline V gene has CDR1 ENHRY and CDR2 SYGVKD. Here the CDR3 reads CAISDSGSSYNEQFF. CDR3 in DNA: TGTGCCATCAGTGATAGCGGAAGCTCCTACAATGAGCAGTTCTTC.

The chain has TRBV6-1 and TRBJ1-2; D is ambiguous. The germline V gene encodes CDR1 MNHNS and CDR2 SASEGT. Trimming pared 2 bases from V and 5 bases from J, leaving 15 bases between. This CDR3 is built from 15 residues. CDR3 loop: CASSEFGITLYGYTF. The CDR3 nucleotides are TGTGCCAGCAGTGAATTTGGGATAACGCTTTATGGCTACACCTTC.

The rearrangement joins TRBV29-1 to TRBJ2-7, with TRBD2 matching over 8 bases. Unmatched junction bases numbered 2, after V lost 1 base and J lost 0 bases. The CDR3 spans 14 residues. Looked up from germline, CDR1 is SQVTM and CDR2 is ANQGSEA. The CDR3 reads CSVEAGRDSYEQYF. In DNA form, the CDR3 reads TGCAGCGTTGAAGCCGGGAGGGACTCCTACGAGCAGTACTTC.

The chain links TRBV2 to TRBJ2-5; TRBD1 is a possible D gene (6 bases). The CDR3 sequence is 12 residues long. Germline V gene sequence: CDR1 SNHLY, CDR2 FYNNEI. V lost 10 bases to trimming and J lost 5 bases, with 14 bases between them. CDR3 nucleotides: TGTGCCACACAGGGTCGACGGGAGACCCAGTACTTC. Its protein is CATQGRRETQYF.